This TCR beta chain was recovered during a study of T cell repertoires in cytomegalovirus infection. About the research overall: The public TCR beta signatures pointed to both CMV infection and matching HLA type.

MiXCR, applied by TCRdb to the reads, yields one record per CDR3 protein. There are hundreds of thousands of distinct CDR3 sequences in the sample; approximately 25% occur only once, and less than 9.5% lies in the top ten. General study findings and limits: Frequencies of public TCR beta families were cumulated, and this identified carriers of CMV plus the relevant HLA. Clonotypes of TCR beta that were HLA-C-restricted and CMV-specific dominated the ex vivo response.

This CDR3 is 16 amino acids long. CDR1 and CDR2 (germline): SGHTA, FQGNSA. Deletions cut 5 bases from V and 4 bases from J, with 20 bases between. This clonotype was detected many times. What it binds is not known. Material: CD8+ T cells from PBMCs. The sequence derives from a human donor in good health (CMV status not recorded). Some clones in this sample may be carry-over from other donors' samples. This chain uses TRBV7-2 with TRBJ2-5; weak D call: TRBD1 (6 bases). Here the CDR3 reads CASSRKKRAQGETQYF. DNA of the CDR3: TGTGCCAGCAGCCGAAAGAAAAGGGCACAGGGAGAGACCCAGTACTTC. Full variable domain (rest looked up from reference TRBV7-2 and TRBJ2-5): GAGVSQSPSNKVTEKGKDVELRCDPISGHTALYWYRQSLGQGLEFLIYFQGNSAPDKSGLPSDRFSAERTGGSVSTLTIQRTQQEDSAVYLCASSRKKRAQGETQYFGPGTRLLVL.